Included here is one T cell receptor beta chain sequence, with context. Its specificity is not known. The data were obtained in a study of T cell clones after liver transplantation. The wider study: Tolerant meant at least one year fully off immunosuppression without liver enzymes above twice normal.

The CDR3 extends over 14 amino acids. V gave up 6 bases and J gave up 5 bases, with 17 bases separating them. CDR1 SEHNR and CDR2 FQNEAQ come from the germline V gene (reference sequence). This table comes from immunoSEQ multiplex PCR, and its TCRdb copy is limited to in-frame clones, with some not included. The sample consists of tens of thousands of clones, under 95% of them appearing once. Regarding the study as a whole: These preliminary findings come from unstandardized post-transplant sampling times. Graft donor-reactive T cells may have migrated into the graft rather than being deleted.

This receptor was taken from a human donor who received a liver transplant. The chain links TRBV7-9 to TRBJ2-7; maybe TRBD2 (5 bases). Sequenced here: CD4+ T cells from blood, sampled before liver transplant. Here the CDR3 DNA reads TGTGCCAGCAGTCGTTTCCCGGACGGGGACGAGCAGTACTTC. Amino acids: CASSRFPDGDEQYF.